The 32 T cell receptor beta chains presented below share a single source sample, sequenced in a study of blood T cell repertoires in COVID-19. Only in-frame clones appear in the TCRdb table, and some are missing; sequencing was by immunoSEQ multiplex PCR. Among tens of thousands of clones listed, approximately 90% were seen once. The sample taken for sequencing was peripheral blood. The receptors stem from a man aged 35 to 55 with acute or convalescent COVID-19.

V usage is TRBV5-6 and J usage is TRBJ2-7; 7 bases are a match to TRBD2. The length of the CDR3 is 14 residues. J lost 0 bases, V lost 0 bases, and 0 bases had no gene match. Germline CDR1 SGHDT, CDR2 YYEEEE. The CDR3 DNA sequence: TGTGCCAGCAGCTTGGGCGGGAGCTCCTACGAGCAGTACTTC. Its translation: CASSLGGSSYEQYF.

V gene TRBV4-2 combines with J gene TRBJ2-1, with TRBD2 matching over 7 bases. Germline V gene sequence: CDR1 LGHNA, CDR2 YNFKEQ. With 5 bases clipped from V and 5 bases from J, the junction kept 12 bases outside the gene matches. CDR3 length: 16 amino acids. The CDR3 reads CASSADAGEAHNEQFF. For the CDR3, the DNA is TGTGCCAGCAGCGCGGACGCGGGAGAGGCTCACAATGAGCAGTTCTTC.

For the CDR3, the DNA is TGTGCCAGCAGCCCTGACAGAGGCGGCTCCTACAATGAGCAGTTCTTC. Translating it yields CASSPDRGGSYNEQFF. The gene calls are TRBV11-2 and TRBJ2-1, with D maybe TRBD1 (5 bases). The V end lost 5 bases, the J end lost 0 bases, and 14 bases lay between the germline ends. This CDR3 has 16 residues. CDR1 is SGHAT and CDR2 is FQNNGV in the germline V gene.

V usage is TRBV7-6 and J usage is TRBJ1-5, with 9 bases identical to TRBD1. V shed 4 bases, J shed 8 bases, and the junction held 6 bases outside the gene matches. Germline CDR1 is SGHVS and CDR2 is FNYEAQ. CDR3 length: 14 residues. Written as DNA, the CDR3 is TGTGCCAGCAGCTCCGGGACAGGGTGGAAGCCCCAGCATTTT. It is translated as CASSSGTGWKPQHF.

The chain couples TRBV11-3 to TRBJ2-5, with 7 positions matching TRBD2. The CDR3 covers 15 residues. CDR1 and CDR2 from the germline V gene are SGHNT and YENEEA. Germline trimming cut 5 bases from V and 6 bases from J; bases unmatched to any gene: 12. This CDR3 reads CASSPRLAGEQTQYF. In DNA, the CDR3 is TGTGCCAGCAGCCCGCGGCTTGCGGGGGAGCAGACCCAGTACTTC.

The chain combines TRBV7-9 with TRBJ2-1; 9 nucleotides align to TRBD2. With 6 bases clipped from V and 0 bases from J, the junction kept 6 bases outside the gene matches. Germline loops: CDR1 SEHNR, CDR2 FQNEAQ (reference sequence). This CDR3 contains 16 residues. The CDR3: CASRETSGRSYNEQFF. DNA of the CDR3: TGTGCCAGCAGGGAAACTAGCGGGCGCTCCTACAATGAGCAGTTCTTC. Combining the CDR3 with reference TRBV7-9 and TRBJ2-1 gives the whole variable domain DTGVSQNPRHKITKRGQNVTFRCDPISEHNRLYWYRQTLGQGPEFLTYFQNEAQLEKSRLLSDRFSAERPKGSFSTLEIQRTEQGDSAMYLCASRETSGRSYNEQFFGPGTRLTVL.

The chain joins TRBV3-1 (or the pseudogene TRBV3-2) to TRBJ1-2; D gene ambiguous. Germline-derived CDR1 and CDR2 are LGHDT and YNNKEL (reference sequence). This CDR3 is 13 amino acids long. Trimming shortened V by 3 bases and J by 8 bases, and 13 bases separated the two germline ends. CDR3 nucleotide sequence: TGTGCCAGCAGCCAGGGATCCTCGGGAGGCTACACCTTC. This encodes CASSQGSSGGYTF.

The chain is built from TRBV11-2 and TRBJ1-3, with no clear D. Germline CDR1 is SGHAT and CDR2 is FQNNGV. V was clipped by 7 bases and J by 3 bases, with 7 bases between them. This CDR3 has 12 residues. CDR3 coding DNA: TGTGCCAGCACCCGAGATGGAAACACCATATATTTT. Translation gives CASTRDGNTIYF.

The DNA of the CDR3 is TGTGCCAGCAGTTCCTCTAGCGGGAGACGCACCGGGGAGCTGTTTTTT. Amino acid sequence: CASSSSSGRRTGELFF. The chain links TRBV6-5 to TRBJ2-2; 10 nucleotides line up with TRBD2. CDR3 length equals 16 residues. The germline gives CDR1 MNHEY, CDR2 SVGAGI. V lost 4 bases to trimming and J lost 4 bases; unmatched junction nucleotides: 6.

V and J are TRBV10-3 and TRBJ2-5; 10 bases fit TRBD1. V lost 8 bases, J lost 0 bases, and 6 bases stayed unmatched. In germline, CDR1 is ENHRY, CDR2 SYGVKD. This CDR3 comprises 15 residues. CDR3 protein: CAIGEDRGHQETQYF. In nucleotides, the CDR3 is TGTGCCATCGGGGAAGACAGGGGGCACCAAGAGACCCAGTACTTC.

This chain links TRBV7-9 with TRBJ1-6, with 7 bases lining up with TRBD1. Looked up from germline, CDR1 is SEHNR and CDR2 is FQNEAQ (reference sequence). The CDR3 covers 12 residues. V lost 8 bases, J lost 10 bases, and 5 bases stayed unmatched. CDR3 sequence (DNA): TGTGCCAGCGGAAACAGGGGATCACCCCTCCACTTT. Its translation: CASGNRGSPLHF.

The CDR3 loop reads CSASGLGAETQYF. In DNA form, the CDR3 reads TGCAGCGCCAGCGGACTGGGGGCAGAGACCCAGTACTTC. V and J are TRBV29-1 and TRBJ2-5; tentative D call: TRBD1 (6 bases). The V and J ends lost 7 bases and 4 bases respectively, with 16 bases between them. The germline V gene has CDR1 SQVTM and CDR2 ANQGSEA. This CDR3 has 13 residues.

In its sample, this clone was seen once. The chain has TRBV5-1 and TRBJ2-7, with TRBD2 identical over 14 bases. CDR3 length equals 15 residues. V trimming: 0 bases; J trimming: 5 bases; junction bases outside the gene matches: 1. Germline CDR1 reads SGHRS; CDR2 reads YFSETQ. The CDR3 coding sequence is TGCGCCAGCAGCTTGGGACTAGCGGGAGGGGACGAGCAGTACTTC. Translated: CASSLGLAGGDEQYF. The complete variable domain, with remaining parts taken from reference TRBV5-1 and TRBJ2-7, reads KAGVTQTPRYLIKTRGQQVTLSCSPISGHRSVSWYQQTPGQGLQFLFEYFSETQRNKGNFPGRFSGRQFSNSRSEMNVSTLELGDSALYLCASSLGLAGGDEQYFGPGTRLTVT.

This chain connects TRBV30 to TRBJ2-7, with D maybe TRBD1 (6 bases). The germline gives CDR1 GTSNPN, CDR2 SVGIG (reference sequence). Trimming removed 1 base from V and 0 bases from J, with 13 bases in between. CDR3 length: 15 residues. CDR3 sequence (DNA): TGTGCCTGGAGTGCCGGACAGTGGACCTCCTACGAGCAGTACTTC. Translation: CAWSAGQWTSYEQYF.

In its sample, this clone was seen once. The rearrangement links TRBV9 to TRBJ2-5; 10 bases line up with TRBD2. The V and J ends lost 0 bases and 2 bases, in that order; junction bases with no gene match: 1. Germline V gives CDR1 SGDLS, CDR2 YYNGEE. The CDR3 has 15 amino acids. Here the CDR3 DNA reads TGTGCCAGCAGCGTAGTAGCGGGAGGACAAGAGACCCAGTACTTC. Its translation: CASSVVAGGQETQYF.

This chain connects TRBV28 to TRBJ1-1, with D perhaps TRBD1 (5 bases). This CDR3 has 13 residues. Trimming removed 8 bases at V and 4 bases at J, with 14 bases between. The germline gives CDR1 MDHEN, CDR2 SYDVKM. In DNA, the CDR3 is TGTGCCAGCTGCCCACAGGTTCGCACTGAAGCTTTCTTT. It encodes CASCPQVRTEAFF. Together with reference TRBV28 and TRBJ1-1, the CDR3 gives the full variable domain: DVKVTQSSRYLVKRTGEKVFLECVQDMDHENMFWYRQDPGLGLRLIYFSYDVKMKEKGDIPEGYSVSREKKERFSLILESASTNQTSMYLCASCPQVRTEAFFGQGTRLTVV.

The rearrangement joins TRBV9 to TRBJ1-2; perhaps TRBD1 as D (5 bases). From germline, CDR1 is SGDLS and CDR2 YYNGEE. Deletions cut 0 bases from V and 6 bases from J, with 18 bases between. The CDR3 consists of 16 residues. The CDR3 loop reads CASSVDLTGGVDGYTF. CDR3 bases: TGTGCCAGCAGCGTAGATCTCACCGGGGGGGTTGATGGCTACACCTTC.

This clone was detected a few times. The chain links TRBV6-2 or TRBV6-3 to TRBJ2-2; TRBD2 might be the D (5 bases). V was clipped by 4 bases and J by 4 bases, with 22 bases between them. Germline V lookup: CDR1 MNHEY, CDR2 SVGEGT. This CDR3 comprises 18 residues. The CDR3, as DNA: TGTGCCAGCAGTTTCACCCTTACGGCGGGCCCTTTCACCGGGGAGCTGTTTTTT. The encoded protein is CASSFTLTAGPFTGELFF.

The rearrangement joins TRBV9 to TRBJ2-1; D may be TRBD2 (5 bases). This CDR3 is built from 13 residues. Trimming cost V 0 bases and J 6 bases, with 7 bases left between them. Looked up from germline, CDR1 is SGDLS and CDR2 is YYNGEE. DNA of the CDR3: TGTGCCAGCAGCGTAGGGACTTCCAATGAGCAGTTCTTC. Its translation is CASSVGTSNEQFF.

The chain uses TRBV14 and TRBJ1-1; possibly TRBD1 for D (6 bases). Trimming removed 1 base at V and 7 bases at J, with 10 bases between. The CDR3 runs to 13 residues. Germline values: CDR1 SGHDN, CDR2 FVKESK. CDR3 in DNA: TGTGCCAGCAGCCAAGGACCAGGGGTTGAAGCTTTCTTT. It translates to CASSQGPGVEAFF.

The rearrangement links TRBV24-1 to TRBJ2-1, with D possibly TRBD1 on 8 matching bases. Germline V gives CDR1 KGHDR, CDR2 SFDVKD. V was pared by 4 bases and J by 8 bases, with 23 bases between. The CDR3 covers 17 residues. CDR3 sequence reads: CATSDPAGGQGADEQFF. The CDR3 coding sequence is TGTGCCACCAGTGACCCCGCCGGGGGGCAGGGGGCAGATGAGCAGTTCTTC.

This chain joins TRBV11-3 and TRBJ1-2; 7 positions agree with TRBD1. Trimming cost V 3 bases and J 1 base; bases outside gene matches: 5. CDR3 length equals 15 residues. The germline gives CDR1 SGHNT, CDR2 YENEEA. The CDR3, as DNA: TGTGCCAGCAGCTTTGGGACAGCTAGTAACTATGGCTACACCTTC. Translated, it gives CASSFGTASNYGYTF.

The CDR3 loop is CASSRTGGETQYF. CDR3 nucleotide sequence: TGTGCCAGCAGCCGGACAGGGGGAGAGACCCAGTACTTC. The chain is built from TRBV7-2 and TRBJ2-5, with 10 bases identical to TRBD1. J lost 4 bases, V lost 5 bases, and 1 base had no gene match. This CDR3 contains 13 residues. Germline-derived CDR1 and CDR2 are SGHTA and FQGNSA.

V and J are TRBV12-3 or TRBV12-4 and TRBJ2-1, with D unclear. V was trimmed by 6 bases and J by 5 bases, leaving 5 bases between them. The CDR3 is 11 residues long. The CDR3 DNA reads TGTGCCAGCAGCCGGGACAATGAGCAGTTCTTC. It encodes CASSRDNEQFF.

This rearrangement joins TRBV2 to TRBJ1-6, with D uncertain. The CDR3 length is 13 residues. Germline CDR1 reads SNHLY; CDR2 reads FYNNEI. V dropped 6 bases and J dropped 3 bases, with 6 bases sitting between them. The CDR3 DNA follows: TGTGCCAGCAGGGCGGACTATAATTCACCCCTCCACTTT. It encodes CASRADYNSPLHF.

This sequence joins TRBV19 and TRBJ1-1; 7 nucleotides agree with TRBD1. Trimming at V came to 2 bases and at J to 4 bases, leaving 4 bases not matched to a gene. Per germline, CDR1 LNHDA and CDR2 SQIVND (reference sequence). The length of the CDR3 is 14 residues. In nucleotides, the CDR3 is TGTGCCAGTAGTATAAAGGGGGCTGGCACTGAAGCTTTCTTT. The encoded protein is CASSIKGAGTEAFF. The full variable domain, its missing parts supplied by reference TRBV19 and TRBJ1-1, is DGGITQSPKYLFRKEGQNVTLSCEQNLNHDAMYWYRQDPGQGLRLIYYSQIVNDFQKGDIAEGYSVSREKKESFPLTVTSAQKNPTAFYLCASSIKGAGTEAFFGQGTRLTVV.

This chain uses TRBV14 with TRBJ2-7; D ambiguous. CDR1 SGHDN and CDR2 FVKESK come from the germline V gene. The CDR3 extends over 14 amino acids. The germline V and J ends were trimmed by 4 bases and 5 bases, with 15 bases remaining between them. The CDR3 sequence: CASSLSKNINEQYF. CDR3 coding DNA: TGTGCCAGCAGCCTGTCCAAGAACATAAACGAGCAGTACTTC.

This chain links TRBV7-9 with TRBJ2-3; 7 bases align to TRBD2. Trimming cost V 5 bases and J 5 bases; bases outside gene matches: 4. Per the germline V gene, CDR1 is SEHNR and CDR2 is FQNEAQ (reference sequence). The CDR3 covers 13 residues. CDR3 sequence reads: CASSLGLQDTQYF. The CDR3 DNA follows: TGTGCCAGCAGCCTGGGACTACAAGATACGCAGTATTTT.

The J gene is TRBJ1-6, the V gene TRBV9; D unresolved. Germline CDR1 reads SGDLS; CDR2 reads YYNGEE. V dropped 3 bases and J dropped 9 bases, with 16 bases sitting between them. The CDR3 is 15 residues long. The CDR3 region is CASSGAAQEGSPLHF. CDR3 nucleotide sequence: TGTGCCAGCAGCGGCGCGGCCCAGGAGGGTTCACCCCTCCACTTT.

This sequence joins TRBV4-2 and TRBJ2-2; 10 bases are shared with TRBD2. V lost 0 bases and J lost 0; bases outside the gene matches: 4. The germline V gene has CDR1 LGHNA and CDR2 YNFKEQ. The CDR3 has 18 residues. This CDR3 is CASSQDSLAGANTGELFF. Here the CDR3 DNA reads TGTGCCAGCAGCCAAGACTCGCTAGCGGGAGCGAACACCGGGGAGCTGTTTTTT.

The CDR3 spells CASSLGVTEAFF. In DNA, the CDR3 is TGTGCCAGCAGCCTCGGGGTCACTGAAGCTTTCTTT. The chain has TRBV7-2 and TRBJ1-1; D uncertain. Germline values: CDR1 SGHTA, CDR2 FQGNSA. CDR3 length: 12 amino acids. V was cut by 5 bases and J by 4 bases, with 8 bases left in between.

V and J are TRBV9 and TRBJ2-2; 8 bases line up with TRBD2. CDR1 SGDLS and CDR2 YYNGEE come from the germline V gene. The V and J ends lost 0 bases and 2 bases, in that order; junction bases with no gene match: 3. This CDR3 spans 16 amino acids. This CDR3 is CASSVALAVNTGELFF. As DNA, the CDR3 is TGTGCCAGCAGCGTAGCACTAGCGGTAAACACCGGGGAGCTGTTTTTT.